Listed below are T cell receptor beta chains from one sample, sequenced in a study of technical replicates of blood from a handful of donors. Measured with immunoSEQ multiplex PCR; TCRdb has only the in-frame clones, and not every one. The sample carries about 82,000 clones, about 93% recorded once. Material for sequencing was T cells isolated from PBMCs. The receptors shown here come from a human donor in good health. Both conserved end residues are part of each CDR3. A D gene is named only where the DNA matches it firmly. Clone sizes are given selectively: once, few, many, or a class where the clone is expanded.

CDR3aa	CDR3nt	j_gene	d_gene	v_gene	abundance
CASSQDPGTGLANVLTF	TGCGCCAGCAGCCAAGACCCAGGGACAGGGCTTGCCAACGTCCTGACTTTC	TRBJ2-6	TRBD1	TRBV4-3	-
CASSLVFGFGTEAFF	TGTGCCAGCAGCCTCGTTTTCGGGTTCGGAACTGAAGCTTTCTTT	TRBJ1-1	-	TRBV11-3	-
CASSPGTSGSYLLYEQYF	TGTGCCAGCAGCCCCGGGACTAGCGGGAGTTACCTTCTTTACGAGCAGTACTTC	TRBJ2-7	TRBD2	TRBV7-6	-
CSVEDLLAQGYGYTF	TGCAGCGTTGAAGATCTATTAGCACAGGGGTATGGCTACACCTTC	TRBJ1-2	TRBD1	TRBV29-1	-
CASSQTVDEQYF	TGTGCCAGCAGCCAAACTGTTGACGAGCAGTACTTC	TRBJ2-7	-	TRBV4-2	-
CASKGEGGPFYNEQFF	TGTGCCAGCAAGGGAGAAGGGGGTCCCTTCTACAATGAGCAGTTCTTC	TRBJ2-1	-	TRBV6-6	once
CASSIGAAKETQYF	TGTGCCAGTAGTATTGGGGCAGCCAAGGAGACCCAGTACTTC	TRBJ2-5	-	TRBV19	-
CVSSPMTSGSWNEQFF	TGTGTCAGCAGTCCGATGACTAGCGGGAGTTGGAATGAGCAGTTCTTC	TRBJ2-1	TRBD2	TRBV27	-
CASSTGTQANTEAFF	TGCGCCAGCAGCACCGGGACTCAGGCTAACACTGAAGCTTTCTTT	TRBJ1-1	-	TRBV5-1	-
CASYYSNYGYTF	TGTGCCAGCTATTACAGTAACTATGGCTACACCTTC	TRBJ1-2	-	TRBV27	-
CASSLEPGDTQYF	TGTGCCAGCAGCTTGGAGCCCGGAGATACGCAGTATTTT	TRBJ2-3	-	TRBV5-4	-
CASSVSDIVYGYTF	TGTGCCAGCAGTGTATCGGACATCGTCTATGGCTACACCTTC	TRBJ1-2	-	TRBV2	-
CASSQEARGGETQYF	TGCGCCAGCAGCCAAGAGGCTCGGGGGGGAGAGACCCAGTACTTC	TRBJ2-5	TRBD2	TRBV4-3	-
CASSILLTSGRTDTQYF	TGTGCCAGTAGTATCCTACTGACTAGCGGGAGAACAGATACGCAGTATTTT	TRBJ2-3	TRBD2	TRBV19	-
CAWEGGGTGANNEQFF	TGTGCCTGGGAGGGGGGGGGAACGGGAGCAAACAATGAGCAGTTCTTC	TRBJ2-1	-	TRBV30	-